These 7 T cell receptor beta chains were sequenced from one sample in a study of identical twins. A single record per CDR3 protein comes from TCRdb applying MiXCR to the 5' RACE reads. The sample lists around 250,000 distinct CDR3 sequences, roughly 8.7% occurring once. This same sample was also taken into another study, of yellow fever vaccine responses in identical twins.

Sequenced input: CD8+ T cells sorted from blood. These receptors were obtained from a woman aged 18-29 years in good health.

V is TRBV14 and J is TRBJ2-7, with no clear D. The V gene's germline CDR1 is SGHDN and CDR2 FVKESK. Deletions cut 3 bases from V and 3 bases from J, with 9 bases between. The CDR3 length is 13 residues. The CDR3 nucleotides are TGTGCCAGCAGCCATCCCCCCGGCTACGAGCAGTACTTC. Amino acid sequence: CASSHPPGYEQYF.

This clonotype occurred a few times. This sequence joins TRBV7-9 and TRBJ2-7, with D perhaps matching TRBD1 (6 bases). The V and J ends lost 5 bases and 2 bases respectively, with 16 bases between them. Germline lookup yields CDR1 SEHNR and CDR2 FQNEAQ (reference sequence). This CDR3 comprises 15 residues. Here the CDR3 reads CASSAVMRGTYEQYF. The CDR3 DNA reads TGTGCCAGCAGCGCCGTGATGAGGGGGACCTACGAGCAGTACTTC.

This clonotype was detected a few times. J is TRBJ2-7 and V is TRBV7-6; the match to TRBD2 covers 8 bases. The CDR3 has 16 residues. Germline lookup yields CDR1 SGHVS and CDR2 FNYEAQ. Losses at the gene ends were 1 base for V and 0 bases for J; bases not matched to a gene: 5. The CDR3 sequence is CASSLGSGADSYEQYF. For the CDR3, the DNA is TGTGCCAGCAGCTTAGGTAGCGGGGCCGACTCCTACGAGCAGTACTTC.

A few counts support this clonotype. This chain connects TRBV10-3 to TRBJ2-7; perhaps TRBD2 as D (6 bases). This CDR3 spans 11 amino acids. CDR1 ENHRY and CDR2 SYGVKD come from the germline V gene. Trimming cost V 8 bases and J 6 bases, with 11 bases left between them. The CDR3 DNA is TGTGCCATCTGGTCCGGGAGCGAGCAGTACTTC. Translation gives CAIWSGSEQYF.

This clonotype occurred a few times. This chain joins TRBV20-1 and TRBJ2-1; D is possibly TRBD2 (6 bases). The CDR3 has 12 amino acids. V was shortened by 4 bases and J by 11 bases, with 15 bases between the two germline ends. Germline CDR1 and CDR2: DFQATT and SNEGSKA (reference sequence). The CDR3 is CSAMDWDSQQFF. Written as DNA, the CDR3 is TGCAGTGCTATGGACTGGGACTCCCAGCAGTTCTTC.

This clonotype was observed a handful of times. The V call is TRBV15, the J call TRBJ2-3; perhaps TRBD2 as D (5 bases). Germline-derived CDR1 and CDR2 are LNHNV and YYDKDF (reference sequence). CDR3 size: 15 residues. The germline V and J ends were trimmed by 1 base and 3 bases, with 11 bases remaining between them. The CDR3 sequence: CATSRVVWETDTQYF. In DNA form, the CDR3 reads TGTGCCACCAGCAGAGTGGTGTGGGAGACAGATACGCAGTATTTT. Full variable domain (missing parts from reference TRBV15 and TRBJ2-3): DAMVIQNPRYQVTQFGKPVTLSCSQTLNHNVMYWYQQKSSQAPKLLFHYYDKDFNNEADTPDNFQSRRPNTSFCFLDIRSPGLGDTAMYLCATSRVVWETDTQYFGPGTRLTVL.

This clonotype was counted between two and nine times. V gene TRBV24-1 combines with J gene TRBJ2-3, with TRBD2 matching over 10 bases. CDR1 is KGHDR, CDR2 SFDVKD, per germline. Trimming at V came to 3 bases and at J to 4 bases, leaving 3 bases not matched to a gene. This CDR3 spans 15 amino acids. The CDR3 DNA is TGTGCCACCAGTGATAGCGGGAGGGCATCAGATACGCAGTATTTT. Translation: CATSDSGRASDTQYF.